Listed below are T cell receptor beta chains from one sample, sequenced in a study of response to subunit inactivated influenza vaccine. TCRdb ran MiXCR on the RT-PCR reads and lists one entry per CDR3 protein. Of 450,000 to 600,000 distinct CDR3 sequences listed, approximately 7.1% are singletons. The specimen comprised PBMCs from blood, sampled about 24 months after vaccination. The source of these receptors is a man aged 50 to 69 who received an inactivated influenza vaccine. CDR3s include the opening cysteine and the closing phenylalanine or tryptophan. Fields, in order: D gene, clone size, J gene, V gene, CDR3 DNA, CDR3 protein. D genes are given only for firm matches. Size is stated for part of the rows, as once, few or many counts, or as a class when the clone is expanded.

d_call: TRBD2
clone_size: NA
j_call: TRBJ2-5
v_call: TRBV5-1
cdr3_nt: TGCGCCAGCAGCTTGCGGCAGGGAGGGTCAGAGACCCAGTACTTC
cdr3_aa: CASSLRQGGSETQYF

d_call: TRBD2
clone_size: few
j_call: TRBJ2-7
v_call: TRBV2
cdr3_nt: TGTGCCAGCAGTAAAGGGACTAGCGGGATGAGGTACGAGCAGTACTTC
cdr3_aa: CASSKGTSGMRYEQYF

d_call: TRBD1
clone_size: few
j_call: TRBJ1-1
v_call: TRBV5-5
cdr3_nt: TGTGCCAGCAGCTCACAGGGGAGTAACACTGAAGCTTTCTTT
cdr3_aa: CASSSQGSNTEAFF

d_call: NA
clone_size: NA
j_call: TRBJ2-7
v_call: TRBV7-8
cdr3_nt: TGTGCCAGCAGCTTTTCACGGCCCCGGCCATACGAGCAGTACTTC
cdr3_aa: CASSFSRPRPYEQYF

d_call: TRBD1
clone_size: few
j_call: TRBJ2-3
v_call: TRBV4-3
cdr3_nt: TGCGCCAGCAGCCAAAGGGACAGCCCACCAGATACGCAGTATTTT
cdr3_aa: CASSQRDSPPDTQYF

d_call: NA
clone_size: NA
j_call: TRBJ2-7
v_call: TRBV28
cdr3_nt: TGTGCCAGCAGGAATTGGGACACCTACAGACCTGAGCAGTACTTC
cdr3_aa: CASRNWDTYRPEQYF

d_call: NA
clone_size: NA
j_call: TRBJ2-7
v_call: TRBV20-1
cdr3_nt: TGCAGTGCTAGGGGCGTCGAGGGTCCCTCGTACGAGCAGTACTTC
cdr3_aa: CSARGVEGPSYEQYF

d_call: NA
clone_size: NA
j_call: TRBJ2-4
v_call: TRBV7-9
cdr3_nt: TGTGCCAGCAGCCCCAAGGGGGGATTGGAAAACATTCAGTACTTC
cdr3_aa: CASSPKGGLENIQYF

d_call: NA
clone_size: NA
j_call: TRBJ1-1
v_call: TRBV12-3/TRBV12-4
cdr3_nt: TGTGCCAGCAGTTTATTACAGTCGGACACTGAAGCTTTCTTT
cdr3_aa: CASSLLQSDTEAFF

d_call: TRBD1
clone_size: few
j_call: TRBJ1-6
v_call: TRBV27
cdr3_nt: TGTGCCAGCAGACAGCAGACAGGGCTGCTTGGAAATTCACCCCTCCACTTT
cdr3_aa: CASRQQTGLLGNSPLHF

d_call: NA
clone_size: NA
j_call: TRBJ2-5
v_call: TRBV11-2
cdr3_nt: TGTGCCAGCAGCTCAGGACCGGGTTCCGCCGGGACCCAGTACTTC
cdr3_aa: CASSSGPGSAGTQYF

d_call: NA
clone_size: NA
j_call: TRBJ2-5
v_call: TRBV20-1
cdr3_nt: TGCAGTGCGATCGGGGTTCAAGAGACCCAGTACTTC
cdr3_aa: CSAIGVQETQYF

d_call: NA
clone_size: once
j_call: TRBJ2-3
v_call: TRBV2
cdr3_nt: TGTGTCAGCAGTGAATTTTCAGATACGCAGTATTTT
cdr3_aa: CVSSEFSDTQYF

d_call: NA
clone_size: few
j_call: TRBJ2-1
v_call: TRBV29-1
cdr3_nt: TGCAGCGTTGGGGGACTCAGAAATGAGCAGTTCTTC
cdr3_aa: CSVGGLRNEQFF

d_call: NA
clone_size: many
j_call: TRBJ1-2
v_call: TRBV11-2
cdr3_nt: TGTGCCAGCAGCTTAAGAGGAGGATCCGGTGGCTACACCTTC
cdr3_aa: CASSLRGGSGGYTF

d_call: TRBD1
clone_size: few
j_call: TRBJ2-1
v_call: TRBV20-1
cdr3_nt: TGCAGTGCTGGAGACAGGGGTCGGGCCAATGAGCAGTTCTTC
cdr3_aa: CSAGDRGRANEQFF

d_call: NA
clone_size: NA
j_call: TRBJ2-7
v_call: TRBV24-1
cdr3_nt: TGTGCCACCAGTGGGGGAAACTCCTACGAGCAGTACTTC
cdr3_aa: CATSGGNSYEQYF